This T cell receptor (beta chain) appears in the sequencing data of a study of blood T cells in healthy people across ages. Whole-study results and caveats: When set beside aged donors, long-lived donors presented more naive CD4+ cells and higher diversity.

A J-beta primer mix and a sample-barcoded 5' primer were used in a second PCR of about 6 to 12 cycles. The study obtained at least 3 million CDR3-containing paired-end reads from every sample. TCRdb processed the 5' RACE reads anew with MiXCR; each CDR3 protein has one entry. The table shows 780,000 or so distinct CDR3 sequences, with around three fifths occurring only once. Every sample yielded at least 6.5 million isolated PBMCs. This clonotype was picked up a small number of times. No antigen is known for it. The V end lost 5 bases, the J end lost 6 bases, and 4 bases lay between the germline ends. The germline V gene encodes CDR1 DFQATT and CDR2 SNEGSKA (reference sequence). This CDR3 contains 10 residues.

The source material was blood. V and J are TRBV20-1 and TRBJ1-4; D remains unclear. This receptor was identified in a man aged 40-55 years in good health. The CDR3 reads CSAGDEKLFF. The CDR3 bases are TGCAGTGCTGGTGATGAAAAACTGTTTTTT.